These T cell receptor beta chains were read from a single sample in a study of T cell repertoires in cytomegalovirus infection. These TCRs' antigens remain unknown. TCRdb used MiXCR to reprocess the reads, holding one entry per CDR3 protein. The sample lists about 37,000 distinct CDR3 sequences, approximately 52% occurring once. The sequenced sample was CD8+ T cells from cultured PBMCs, obtained from culture after CMV antigen stimulation. These receptors all stem from a human donor in good health (CMV status not recorded). Some clones in this sample may be carry-over from other donors' samples. The CDR3 runs from the conserved cysteine through the conserved F or W.

V gene: TRBV7-9; J gene: TRBJ2-7; CDR3 protein: CASSLAFSGTSYEQYF
V gene: TRBV4-2; J gene: TRBJ2-3; CDR3 protein: CASSQDGSIDTQYF
V gene: TRBV28; J gene: TRBJ1-4; CDR3 protein: CASSPRLSNEKLFF
V gene: TRBV7-8; J gene: TRBJ2-1; CDR3 protein: CASSLTRRGHSYNEQFF
V gene: TRBV7-6; J gene: TRBJ1-1; CDR3 protein: CASSLGTATEAFF
V gene: TRBV20-1; J gene: TRBJ1-5; CDR3 protein: CSASGTDSNQPQHF
V gene: TRBV4-1; J gene: TRBJ1-2; CDR3 protein: CASSQVGSGYTF
V gene: TRBV27; J gene: TRBJ1-2; CDR3 protein: CASSLRGRAYGYTF
V gene: TRBV6-5; J gene: TRBJ1-2; CDR3 protein: CASSYGGSLGYTF
V gene: TRBV23-1; J gene: TRBJ2-5; CDR3 protein: CASSQAGVSAIIQETQYF
V gene: TRBV7-3; J gene: TRBJ1-1; CDR3 protein: CASSLTPPGQGTEAFF
V gene: TRBV9; J gene: TRBJ1-6; CDR3 protein: CASSTQTGAGNSPLHF
V gene: TRBV12-3/TRBV12-4; J gene: TRBJ2-7; CDR3 protein: CASSLGLAGVYEQYF
V gene: TRBV19; J gene: TRBJ2-7; CDR3 protein: CASSMGLADEQYF
V gene: TRBV6-2/TRBV6-3; J gene: TRBJ2-3; CDR3 protein: CASSYDEIAGDPDTQYF
V gene: TRBV12-3/TRBV12-4; J gene: TRBJ2-1; CDR3 protein: CASSSLAGRGKQFF
V gene: TRBV6-1; J gene: TRBJ2-7; CDR3 protein: CASTDDTTYEQYF
V gene: TRBV10-3; J gene: TRBJ2-2; CDR3 protein: CAISPNTGELFF
V gene: TRBV6-8; J gene: TRBJ2-1; CDR3 protein: CASSYSSRGGRGDYEQFF
V gene: TRBV12-3/TRBV12-4; J gene: TRBJ2-4; CDR3 protein: CASSFSGGPAKNIQYF
V gene: TRBV7-8; J gene: TRBJ1-1; CDR3 protein: CASSFSDRAPEAFF
V gene: TRBV12-3/TRBV12-4; J gene: TRBJ2-3; CDR3 protein: CASSFSGRPDTQYF
V gene: TRBV7-2; J gene: TRBJ2-7; CDR3 protein: CASSSTGTSGREQYF
V gene: TRBV12-3/TRBV12-4; J gene: TRBJ1-2; CDR3 protein: CASSVTLRNFNYGYTF
V gene: TRBV18; J gene: TRBJ2-7; CDR3 protein: CASSRVGGFGGSFSAWEQYF
V gene: TRBV20-1; J gene: TRBJ1-5; CDR3 protein: CSASFRGGDQPQHF
V gene: TRBV28; J gene: TRBJ2-1; CDR3 protein: CASSPGQGANEQFF
V gene: TRBV5-4; J gene: TRBJ2-1; CDR3 protein: CASSLDGANYNEQFF
V gene: TRBV11-1; J gene: TRBJ2-1; CDR3 protein: CASSLVETSGSNEQFF
V gene: TRBV7-6; J gene: TRBJ2-3; CDR3 protein: CASSRTSGSTDTQYF
V gene: TRBV4-1; J gene: TRBJ1-5; CDR3 protein: CASSQNAGDSQPQHF
V gene: TRBV12-3/TRBV12-4; J gene: TRBJ2-7; CDR3 protein: CASSSPGQPYEQYF
V gene: TRBV7-9; J gene: TRBJ1-2; CDR3 protein: CASSFRDRDLSLYGYTF